These 21 T cell receptor beta chains were sequenced from one sample in a study of identical twins. MiXCR, run by TCRdb on the 5' RACE reads, gives a single entry per CDR3 protein. Among over 200,000 distinct CDR3 sequences, 5% to 7% were seen once, and the ten largest hold just over 14%. This sample also belongs to another study, concerning T cells expressing NK-cell markers.

The sample comprised CD8+ T cells sorted from blood. The receptors derive from a woman aged 18-29 years in good health.

This clonotype occurred a few times. The chain uses TRBV9 and TRBJ1-1; TRBD1 might be the D (5 bases). V was trimmed by 4 bases and J by 3 bases, leaving 19 bases between them. CDR1 SGDLS and CDR2 YYNGEE come from the germline V gene. The CDR3 totals 16 residues. The CDR3 sequence: CASSPQARDRYTEAFF. CDR3 DNA sequence: TGTGCCAGCAGCCCCCAAGCACGGGACCGATACACTGAAGCTTTCTTT.

This clonotype was recorded at least ten times. The CDR3 DNA follows: TGTGCCAGCAGTTACTCGACAGGGACCGGGGAGCTGTTTTTT. Protein: CASSYSTGTGELFF. This rearrangement joins TRBV6-5 to TRBJ2-2, with 7 bases lining up with TRBD1. This CDR3 spans 14 amino acids. Per germline, CDR1 MNHEY and CDR2 SVGAGI. V lost 0 bases to trimming and J lost 5 bases; unmatched junction nucleotides: 0.

This clonotype was seen at least ten times. The V gene is TRBV7-9, the J gene TRBJ1-1, with D perhaps matching TRBD1 (5 bases). Trimming shortened V by 5 bases and J by 4 bases, and 8 bases separated the two germline ends. CDR3 length: 12 residues. Germline loops: CDR1 SEHNR, CDR2 FQNEAQ (reference sequence). The CDR3 sequence: CASSGGGTEAFF. CDR3 sequence (DNA): TGTGCCAGCAGCGGCGGGGGCACTGAAGCTTTCTTT. Drawing the rest from reference TRBV7-9 and TRBJ1-1, the complete variable domain is DTGVSQNPRHKITKRGQNVTFRCDPISEHNRLYWYRQTLGQGPEFLTYFQNEAQLEKSRLLSDRFSAERPKGSFSTLEIQRTEQGDSAMYLCASSGGGTEAFFGQGTRLTVV.

This clonotype was counted between two and nine times. V is TRBV4-3 and J is TRBJ2-7; no clear D gene. CDR1 is LGHNA and CDR2 is YSLEER in the germline V gene. This CDR3 has 16 amino acids. The ends were cut back, 0 bases at V and 0 bases at J, with 12 bases in the middle. DNA of the CDR3: TGCGCCAGCAGCCAAGATTATGGAGCCTTCTCCTACGAGCAGTACTTC. This codes for CASSQDYGAFSYEQYF.

This clonotype was seen a handful of times. The chain is built from TRBV30 and TRBJ2-1; no clear D gene. This CDR3 spans 12 amino acids. V was shortened by 0 bases and J by 4 bases, with 4 bases between the two germline ends. Germline V gives CDR1 GTSNPN, CDR2 SVGIG (reference sequence). CDR3: CAWSVLYNEQFF. In DNA form, the CDR3 reads TGTGCCTGGAGTGTTCTTTACAATGAGCAGTTCTTC. The complete variable domain, with remaining parts taken from reference TRBV30 and TRBJ2-1, reads SQTIHQWPATLVQPVGSPLSLECTVEGTSNPNLYWYRQAAGRGLQLLFYSVGIGQISSEVPQNLSASRPQDRQFILSSKKLLLSDSGFYLCAWSVLYNEQFFGPGTRLTVL.

This clonotype was picked up a small number of times. Here the CDR3 reads CASSLLPPHSNPYEQYF. The CDR3 nucleotides read TGTGCCAGCAGTTTACTTCCTCCTCACAGTAATCCCTACGAGCAGTACTTC. The chain carries TRBV27 and TRBJ2-7; D ambiguous. The CDR3 contains 17 residues. Trimming pared 2 bases from V and 2 bases from J, leaving 19 bases between. The germline gives CDR1 MNHEY, CDR2 SMNVEV (reference sequence).

This clonotype was counted between two and nine times. V usage is TRBV11-2 and J usage is TRBJ1-5; no definite D call. Germline CDR1 is SGHAT and CDR2 is FQNNGV. V was cut by 5 bases and J by 4 bases, with 9 bases left in between. This CDR3 is 13 amino acids long. CDR3 protein: CASSSSTNQPQHF. The CDR3 nucleotides read TGTGCCAGCAGCAGTTCAACAAATCAGCCCCAGCATTTT.

This clonotype was seen a few times. The chain employs TRBV20-1 and TRBJ2-6; possibly TRBD1 or TRBD2 for D (6 bases each). Germline V gene lookup returns CDR1 DFQATT and CDR2 SNEGSKA (reference sequence). The CDR3 extends over 14 amino acids. Trimming took off 3 bases at V and 9 bases at J, with 15 bases between the two ends. The CDR3 loop reads CSASYGGPGNVLTF. The DNA for the CDR3 is TGCAGTGCTAGTTATGGGGGGCCTGGCAACGTCCTGACTTTC.

Only a few counts were recorded for this clonotype. This rearrangement joins TRBV12-3 or TRBV12-4 to TRBJ1-5, with D possibly TRBD1 on 6 matching bases. The ends were cut back, 7 bases at V and 7 bases at J, with 11 bases in the middle. CDR3 size: 12 residues. The CDR3 sequence is CASTRRGQPQHF. The CDR3 nucleotides read TGTGCCAGCACCCGCAGGGGACAGCCCCAGCATTTT.

This clonotype has only a few counts. This chain links TRBV20-1 with TRBJ2-2; 8 positions match TRBD1. CDR1 is DFQATT and CDR2 is SNEGSKA in the germline V gene (reference sequence). With V trimmed by 1 base and J by 9 bases, 1 base remained unmatched. The CDR3 has 12 residues. In nucleotides, the CDR3 is TGCAGTGCTAGAGCAGGGGGCAGGGAGCTGTTTTTT. As protein: CSARAGGRELFF.

The rearrangement links TRBV20-1 to TRBJ1-2; a possible D gene is TRBD1 (6 bases). The length of the CDR3 is 11 residues. V dropped 6 bases and J dropped 6 bases, with 11 bases sitting between them. CDR1 and CDR2 (germline): DFQATT, SNEGSKA (reference sequence). CDR3 protein: CSAPRGDGYTF. In nucleotides, the CDR3 is TGCAGTGCCCCCAGGGGCGATGGCTACACCTTC.

V and J are TRBV20-1 and TRBJ1-2; D is unclear. This CDR3 region has 16 residues. Trimming removed 0 bases at V and 0 bases at J, with 14 bases between. Germline CDR1 DFQATT, CDR2 SNEGSKA (reference sequence). CDR3 amino acids: CSARDVSGGANYGYTF. CDR3 in DNA: TGCAGTGCTAGAGATGTGAGCGGCGGTGCTAACTATGGCTACACCTTC.

This clonotype came up a few times. The chain uses TRBV7-2 and TRBJ2-1, with D perhaps TRBD2 (6 bases). CDR3 length: 16 amino acids. V lost 5 bases and J lost 4, with 18 bases in between. Germline V gives CDR1 SGHTA, CDR2 FQGNSA. The CDR3 region is CASSLGGVGVYNEQFF. The CDR3 DNA sequence: TGTGCCAGCAGCCTCGGAGGGGTGGGGGTTTACAATGAGCAGTTCTTC.

This clonotype turned up a few times. The chain employs TRBV30 and TRBJ2-1, with 11 nucleotides matching TRBD2. The length of the CDR3 is 14 residues. V gave up 0 bases and J gave up 9 bases; unmatched junction bases: 4. Germline V gene lookup returns CDR1 GTSNPN and CDR2 SVGIG (reference sequence). The CDR3 DNA reads TGTGCCTGGAGTGTACTAGCGGGAGATCTTGAGCAGTTCTTC. As protein: CAWSVLAGDLEQFF. Full variable domain (rest looked up from reference TRBV30 and TRBJ2-1): SQTIHQWPATLVQPVGSPLSLECTVEGTSNPNLYWYRQAAGRGLQLLFYSVGIGQISSEVPQNLSASRPQDRQFILSSKKLLLSDSGFYLCAWSVLAGDLEQFFGPGTRLTVL.

This clonotype was seen more than once but under ten times. The gene calls are TRBV7-6 and TRBJ1-1, with no clear D. Deletions cut 5 bases from V and 1 base from J, with 11 bases between. The V gene's germline CDR1 is SGHVS and CDR2 FNYEAQ. This CDR3 has 14 residues. CDR3 protein: CASSPEPGNTEAFF. In nucleotides, the CDR3 is TGTGCCAGCAGCCCCGAGCCGGGGAACACTGAAGCTTTCTTT.

The table lists this clonotype with many counts. The chain has TRBV4-3 and TRBJ2-7, with unresolved D. The CDR3 spans 15 residues. Germline V gives CDR1 LGHNA, CDR2 YSLEER. The V end lost 2 bases, the J end lost 2 bases, and 13 bases lay between the germline ends. CDR3 region: CASSQSSGQPYEQYF. As DNA, the CDR3 is TGCGCCAGCAGCCAATCGTCAGGTCAACCCTACGAGCAGTACTTC.

Here the CDR3 DNA reads TGTGCCAGCAGCTTACATCTTGCAATGTGGAGGACGGAGTACCGAATAGATACGCAGTATTTT. This codes for CASSLHLAMWRTEYRIDTQYF. The chain uses TRBV11-2 and TRBJ2-3; weak D call: TRBD2 (5 bases). CDR3 length: 21 amino acids. With 2 bases removed from V and 5 bases from J, the gap between germline ends came to 32 bases. The germline V gene has CDR1 SGHAT and CDR2 FQNNGV.

This clonotype was seen repeatedly, ten times or more. The genes are TRBV5-5 and TRBJ2-1; D remains unclear. The CDR3 loop spans 13 amino acids. Between the trimmed V and J ends, which lost 1 base and 6 bases, there was a span of 8 bases. From germline, CDR1 is SGHKS and CDR2 YYEKEE (reference sequence). The CDR3 nucleotides are TGTGCCAGCAGCTTGACCCGAGGCAATGAGCAGTTCTTC. Translated, it gives CASSLTRGNEQFF.

This clonotype showed up just a few times. CDR3 DNA sequence: TGTGCCAGCAGCCCCCGGGACCCGGCCAATGAGCAGTTCTTC. It yields the protein CASSPRDPANEQFF. The genes are TRBV7-6 and TRBJ2-1, with D possibly being TRBD1 or TRBD2 (5 bases each). The germline V gene encodes CDR1 SGHVS and CDR2 FNYEAQ. Trimming cost V 5 bases and J 6 bases, with 14 bases left between them. CDR3 size: 14 residues. The full variable domain, in which reference TRBV7-6 and TRBJ2-1 provide the parts outside the CDR3, is GAGVSQSPRYKVTKRGQDVALRCDPISGHVSLYWYRQALGQGPEFLTYFNYEAQQDKSGLPNDRFSAERPEGSISTLTIQRTEQRDSAMYRCASSPRDPANEQFFGPGTRLTVL.

This clonotype occurred a few times. This chain joins TRBV29-1 and TRBJ1-1; no clear D. The CDR3 sequence is 11 residues long. Trimming took 8 bases from V and 2 from J, leaving 9 bases between them. The germline V gene encodes CDR1 SQVTM and CDR2 ANQGSEA. CDR3 sequence reads: CSIRHNTEAFF. The CDR3 bases are TGCAGCATACGACACAACACTGAAGCTTTCTTT. The whole variable domain, remainder taken from reference TRBV29-1 and TRBJ1-1, is SAVISQKPSRDICQRGTSLTIQCQVDSQVTMMFWYRQQPGQSLTLIATANQGSEATYESGFVIDKFPISRPNLTFSTLTVSNMSPEDSSIYLCSIRHNTEAFFGQGTRLTVV.

This clonotype was observed at least ten times. The chain is built from TRBV9 and TRBJ2-3; 9 bases match TRBD1. CDR3 length: 15 residues. Germline loops: CDR1 SGDLS, CDR2 YYNGEE. J was trimmed by 5 bases and V by 4 bases; bases with no gene match: 8. CDR3 sequence reads: CASSPRDRVGDTQYF. CDR3 DNA sequence: TGTGCCAGCAGCCCCCGGGACAGGGTTGGAGATACGCAGTATTTT. Filled out from reference TRBV9 and TRBJ2-3, the complete variable domain reads DSGVTQTPKHLITATGQRVTLRCSPRSGDLSVYWYQQSLDQGLQFLIQYYNGEERAKGNILERFSAQQFPDLHSELNLSSLELGDSALYFCASSPRDRVGDTQYFGPGTRLTVL.